One and the same sample provided the 26 T cell receptor beta chains below, sequenced in a study of cytomegalovirus exposure and HLA in healthy donors. PCR employed 60 Vbeta and 13 Jbeta primers. Here immunoSEQ multiplex PCR was the method, and the copy in TCRdb shows in-frame clones only, minus some. The table shows 90,000 to 120,000 clones, with more than 75% occurring only once. The sequenced material came from PBMCs. The receptors stem from a woman between 18 and 29 years old in good health and CMV-seropositive.

Concerning this clone itself: This is likely a read error, given that the CDR3 carries no conserved phenylalanine or tryptophan at its end. V and J are TRBV6-5 and TRBJ1-2, with TRBD1 matching over 9 bases. This CDR3 is 14 amino acids long. Germline CDR1 MNHEY, CDR2 SVGAGI. For the CDR3, the DNA is TGTGCCAGCCTTCCGGGACAGGGCCCCTATGGTTACACCTAC. It is translated as CASLPGQGPYGYTY.

The rearrangement joins TRBV25-1 to TRBJ2-2; possible D gene TRBD2, 5 bases. Trimming pared 1 base from V and 1 base from J, leaving 13 bases between. The CDR3 runs 17 residues. Germline CDR1 MGHDK, CDR2 SYGVNS. CDR3 in DNA: TGTGCCAGCAGTGAATTGTATGGGAGTGAGAACACCGGGGAGCTGTTTTTT. This gives the protein CASSELYGSENTGELFF.

V and J are TRBV2 and TRBJ2-3, with D perhaps TRBD2 (6 bases). The CDR3 loop spans 14 amino acids. The ends were cut back, 7 bases at V and 0 bases at J, with 11 bases in the middle. CDR1 is SNHLY and CDR2 is FYNNEI in the germline V gene. The CDR3 spells CASISGMSTDTQYF. The DNA of the CDR3 is TGTGCCAGCATTAGCGGCATGAGCACAGATACGCAGTATTTT.

The rearrangement joins TRBV7-9 to TRBJ2-7; 9 positions agree with TRBD2. Germline CDR1 and CDR2: SEHNR and FQNEAQ (reference sequence). J lost 2 bases, V lost 4 bases, and 6 bases had no gene match. The CDR3 extends over 15 amino acids. CDR3 DNA sequence: TGTGCCAGCAGCTCGACCCTAGCGGGAACCTACGAGCAGTACTTC. Translated: CASSSTLAGTYEQYF. Based on the CDR3 plus reference TRBV7-9 and TRBJ2-7, the full variable domain is DTGVSQNPRHKITKRGQNVTFRCDPISEHNRLYWYRQTLGQGPEFLTYFQNEAQLEKSRLLSDRFSAERPKGSFSTLEIQRTEQGDSAMYLCASSSTLAGTYEQYFGPGTRLTVT.

J is TRBJ1-2 and V is TRBV15, with no clear D. This CDR3 is 14 amino acids long. The germline V gene has CDR1 LNHNV and CDR2 YYDKDF (reference sequence). With 0 bases removed from V and 8 bases from J, the gap between germline ends came to 13 bases. CDR3 amino acids: CATSRDGTEQGYTF. As DNA, the CDR3 is TGTGCCACCAGCAGAGACGGAACAGAACAAGGCTACACCTTC.

There are a few counts of this clone. The CDR3 reads CASSETSTGSEKLFF. The CDR3 bases are TGTGCCAGCAGCGAGACCTCGACGGGGAGTGAAAAACTGTTTTTT. The genes are TRBV7-9 and TRBJ1-4, with no clear D. V was shortened by 5 bases and J by 7 bases, with 17 bases between the two germline ends. The CDR3 has 15 residues. CDR1 is SEHNR, CDR2 FQNEAQ, per germline (reference sequence).

CDR3 region: CASSHRLAGGETQYF. In DNA, the CDR3 is TGCGCCAGCAGCCACAGACTAGCGGGAGGAGAGACCCAGTACTTC. The chain carries TRBV4-1 and TRBJ2-5, with 13 bases fitting TRBD2. Germline V lookup: CDR1 MGHRA, CDR2 YSYEKL. V was clipped by 3 bases and J by 4 bases; unmatched bases: 2. This CDR3 has 15 residues.

The V gene is TRBV18, the J gene TRBJ1-1; tentative D call: TRBD1 (6 bases). Per germline, CDR1 KGHSH and CDR2 LQKENI. V was cut by 6 bases and J by 1 base, with 15 bases left in between. CDR3 length: 15 residues. DNA of the CDR3: TGTGCCAGCTCGCAGAACAGGGCGACGAACACTGAAGCTTTCTTT. It is translated as CASSQNRATNTEAFF.

The chain joins TRBV13 to TRBJ2-1; 8 bases agree with TRBD2. Germline-derived CDR1 and CDR2 are PRHDT and FYEKMQ (reference sequence). CDR3 length equals 16 residues. Trimming took 5 bases from V and 0 from J; bases not matched to a gene: 6. This CDR3 is CASSPKSGSSYNEQFF. The DNA of the CDR3 is TGTGCCAGCAGCCCAAAAAGCGGGAGCTCCTACAATGAGCAGTTCTTC.

This clone was counted only a few times. The CDR3 does not close with the conserved phenylalanine or tryptophan, likely indicating a read error. It is unclear where the CDR3 begins or ends on the DNA, so no DNA is shown, and the CDR3 is as TCRdb lists it. This rearrangement joins TRBV6-1 to TRBJ2-6; the DNA was not used to check the table's D call, TRBD1. The germline CDR1 and CDR2 sequences are MNHNS and SASEGT. Inclusive of both ends, the CDR3 amounts to 15 amino acids. The CDR3 loop reads CASSGGDSGANVLNV.

V usage is TRBV13 and J usage is TRBJ2-6; no firm D call. Trimming stripped 8 bases from V and 4 bases from J, with 9 bases between. This CDR3 comprises 13 residues. The germline gives CDR1 PRHDT, CDR2 FYEKMQ (reference sequence). CDR3 nucleotides: TGTGCCAGCTCGTCTCGGGGGGCCAACGTCCTGACTTTC. Amino acid sequence: CASSSRGANVLTF.

This clone was counted once. The chain links TRBV5-8 to TRBJ1-5; perhaps TRBD1 as D (6 bases). The CDR3 totals 15 residues. V lost 4 bases, J lost 7 bases, and 18 bases lay in between. Germline CDR1 is SGHTS and CDR2 is YDEGEE. Written as DNA, the CDR3 is TGTGCCAGCAGCCCCGGGACATTATTCGGACAGCCCCAGCATTTT. This encodes CASSPGTLFGQPQHF. The full variable domain, completed using reference TRBV5-8 and TRBJ1-5, is EAGVTQSPTHLIKTRGQQATLRCSPISGHTSVYWYQQALGLGLQFLLWYDEGEERNRGNFPPRFSGRQFPNYSSELNVNALELEDSALYLCASSPGTLFGQPQHFGDGTRLSIL.

This clone was seen just once. The rearrangement links TRBV6-1 to TRBJ1-2, with D perhaps TRBD1 (6 bases). This CDR3 is 14 amino acids long. Germline V gene lookup returns CDR1 MNHNS and CDR2 SASEGT. V lost 7 bases to trimming and J lost 2 bases, with 14 bases between them. The CDR3 loop reads CASTLTGQNYGYTF. CDR3 sequence (DNA): TGTGCCAGCACCTTAACTGGACAGAACTATGGCTACACCTTC.

The rearrangement joins TRBV5-6 to TRBJ1-1; D is unclear. With 6 bases removed from V and 4 bases from J, the gap between germline ends came to 19 bases. This CDR3 is 15 amino acids long. Germline CDR1 SGHDT, CDR2 YYEEEE. The CDR3 loop reads CASTTLKVRGTEAFF. CDR3 sequence (DNA): TGTGCCAGCACCACTTTGAAAGTTCGGGGCACTGAAGCTTTCTTT.

The rearrangement uses TRBV5-1 and TRBJ2-3, with D perhaps matching TRBD2 (5 bases). V lost 0 bases and J 1 base, leaving 9 bases between the germline ends. Germline loops: CDR1 SGHRS, CDR2 YFSETQ. This CDR3 comprises 15 residues. CDR3 DNA: TGCGCCAGCAGCTTGGTGGCGGGTGGCACAGATACGCAGTATTTT. The encoded protein is CASSLVAGGTDTQYF.

This chain joins TRBV28 and TRBJ2-1; possible D gene TRBD2, 5 bases. In germline, CDR1 is MDHEN, CDR2 SYDVKM. There are 16 residues in the CDR3. Trimming shortened V by 3 bases and J by 0 bases, and 12 bases separated the two germline ends. The CDR3 nucleotides are TGTGCCAGCAGTTTCGGAGGCGCGAGCTCCTACAATGAGCAGTTCTTC. Translation gives CASSFGGASSYNEQFF.

The J gene is TRBJ1-1, the V gene TRBV29-1; 7 bases agree with TRBD1. Germline trimming cut 7 bases from V and 2 bases from J; bases unmatched to any gene: 7. CDR1 SQVTM and CDR2 ANQGSEA come from the germline V gene. This CDR3 has 13 residues. The DNA for the CDR3 is TGCAGCGCTTCAGGGACAGTTAACACTGAAGCTTTCTTT. It is translated as CSASGTVNTEAFF.

The genes are TRBV28 and TRBJ2-1; 12 bases align to TRBD2. Per germline, CDR1 MDHEN and CDR2 SYDVKM. The CDR3 runs 15 residues. The junction had 5 bases not matched to a gene; V was cut back by 3 bases and J by 8 bases. For the CDR3, the DNA is TGTGCCAGCAGTTTTAGACTAGCGGGAGTCGATGAGCAGTTCTTC. It is translated as CASSFRLAGVDEQFF.

The sample holds one count of this clone. The J gene is TRBJ2-7, the V gene TRBV2; TRBD1 aligns across 10 bases. The V gene end was trimmed by 4 bases and the J gene end by 4 bases; junction bases not matched to a gene: 7. The CDR3 is 15 residues long. The germline V gene has CDR1 SNHLY and CDR2 FYNNEI. Here the CDR3 reads CASSGRQGALYEQYF. CDR3 in DNA: TGTGCCAGCAGTGGGCGACAGGGGGCCTTATACGAGCAGTACTTC.

The rearrangement joins TRBV19 to TRBJ1-2; perhaps TRBD1 as D (6 bases). Germline lookup yields CDR1 LNHDA and CDR2 SQIVND (reference sequence). Trimming removed 3 bases at V and 2 bases at J, with 13 bases between. The CDR3 has 15 amino acids. The CDR3 nucleotides are TGTGCCAGTAGTATCGGGACACCGTTAAACTATGGCTACACCTTC. It is translated as CASSIGTPLNYGYTF.

This clone appeared once. The gene calls are TRBV19 and TRBJ2-3, with 12 bases fitting TRBD2. This CDR3 comprises 18 residues. Germline CDR1 LNHDA, CDR2 SQIVND (reference sequence). With 6 bases clipped from V and 4 bases from J, the junction kept 14 bases outside the gene matches. The CDR3, as DNA: TGTGCCAGTAGCAAACTAGCGGGAGGCTTTCGATCCGCAGATACGCAGTATTTT. Translating gives CASSKLAGGFRSADTQYF.

The chain employs TRBV5-3 and TRBJ2-5, with 7 bases matching TRBD2. TRBV5-3 falls under the ORF class, with uncertain function. This CDR3 is 15 amino acids long. Trimming took 4 bases from V and 2 from J; bases not matched to a gene: 8. The CDR3 DNA is TGTGCCAGAAGCAAGACTAGCCCCCCGCAAGAGACCCAGTACTTC. This translates into CARSKTSPPQETQYF.

V is TRBV18 and J is TRBJ2-1; D is undetermined. The CDR3 extends over 11 amino acids. V was clipped by 2 bases and J by 14 bases, with 10 bases between them. Germline-derived CDR1 and CDR2 are KGHSH and LQKENI. CDR3 sequence (DNA): TGTGCCAGCTCACCAGAGCTCGTCAAGTTCTTC. Protein: CASSPELVKFF.

This clone appeared a few times. The CDR3 loop is CASSPTSGSTDTQYF. The CDR3 DNA is TGTGCCAGCAGCCCGACTAGCGGTAGCACAGATACGCAGTATTTT. The rearrangement uses TRBV7-2 and TRBJ2-3, with TRBD2 matching over 9 bases. The CDR3 sequence is 15 residues long. CDR1 SGHTA and CDR2 FQGNSA come from the germline V gene. With 5 bases clipped from V and 0 bases from J, the junction kept 3 bases outside the gene matches.

This clone occurred once. The DNA of the CDR3 is TGTGCCGGTATGACAGGGGGTGAGCAGCCCCAGCATTTT. Residues: CAGMTGGEQPQHF. This chain joins TRBV27 and TRBJ1-5; 9 positions match TRBD1. This CDR3 contains 13 residues. V lost 11 bases, J lost 7 bases, and 9 bases stayed unmatched. Germline assignment: CDR1 MNHEY and CDR2 SMNVEV (reference sequence).

This rearrangement joins TRBV7-2 to TRBJ1-1; the match to TRBD1 covers 8 bases. Germline loops: CDR1 SGHTA, CDR2 FQGNSA. This CDR3 comprises 12 residues. The trim removed 5 bases at V and 10 bases at J, leaving 6 bases unmatched. CDR3 protein: CASSLGTGPAFF. Here the CDR3 DNA reads TGTGCCAGCAGCCTCGGGACAGGACCAGCTTTCTTT.